The entry below gives a single T cell receptor (beta chain) sequence along with its context. Its antigen is not identified. These data belong to a study of shared clonotypes between healthy human individuals. Turning to the study itself: The cohort comprised a couple of women and a few men. Their ages spanned 18 to 49 years.

Only in-frame clones appear in the TCRdb table, and some are missing; sequencing was by immunoSEQ multiplex PCR. The profile shows some 700,000 clones, 80% to 95% of them singletons. The CDR3 covers 13 residues. Germline values: CDR1 MNHEY, CDR2 SVGAGI. Germline trimming cut 7 bases from V and 5 bases from J; bases unmatched to any gene: 4. General study points: What limited the represented genetic and exposure-history diversity was the small number of donors.

The rearrangement uses TRBV6-5 and TRBJ2-2; 7 nucleotides match TRBD1. The sequence was obtained from a man between 18 and 35 years old in good health. Some clones in this sample may be carry-over from other donors' samples. The sequenced material came from memory CD8+ T cells from PBMCs. The sample's subset: CD45RO+ cells pooled with CCR7-negative TemRA cells. The CDR3 DNA follows: TGTGCCAGCACGTCCAGGGGGACCGGGGAGCTGTTTTTT. Its translation is CASTSRGTGELFF.